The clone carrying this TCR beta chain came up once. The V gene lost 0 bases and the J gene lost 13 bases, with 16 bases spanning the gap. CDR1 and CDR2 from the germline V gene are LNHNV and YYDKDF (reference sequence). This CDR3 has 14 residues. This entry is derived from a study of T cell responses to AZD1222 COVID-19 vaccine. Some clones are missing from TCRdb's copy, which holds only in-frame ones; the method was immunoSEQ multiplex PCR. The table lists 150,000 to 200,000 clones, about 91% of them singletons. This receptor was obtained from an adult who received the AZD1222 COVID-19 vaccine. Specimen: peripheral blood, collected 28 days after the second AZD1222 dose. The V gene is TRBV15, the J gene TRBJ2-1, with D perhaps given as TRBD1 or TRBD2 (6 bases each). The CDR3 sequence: CATSRDRGREGQFF. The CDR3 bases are TGTGCCACCAGCAGAGATCGGGGGCGCGAGGGACAGTTCTTC.